These 7 T cell receptor beta chains came from one sample sequenced in a study of T cells expressing NK-cell markers. From the 5' RACE reads, TCRdb lists one entry per CDR3 protein and no DNA. This sample's table has over 120,000 distinct CDR3 sequences. Sample: blood T cells: a sorted CD56 or NKG2C T cell subset, CD4+ or CD8+ T cells, or bulk PBMC T cells (not recorded which). These TCRs come from a man between 18 and 29 years old in good health.

The chain uses TRBV7-9 and TRBJ2-5; as DNA is missing, the TRBD2 call by TCRdb cannot be tested. Germline-derived CDR1 and CDR2 are SEHNR and FQNEAQ (reference sequence). CDR3 length: 15 amino acids. The chain's CDR3 is CASSLAQGLQETQYF.

V and J are TRBV9 and TRBJ2-1; TCRdb gives TRBD1 as the D gene, but with no DNA this cannot be confirmed. The CDR3 runs 15 residues. In germline, CDR1 is SGDLS, CDR2 YYNGEE. CDR3 region: CASNHKGTGDNEQFF.

This chain joins TRBV19 and TRBJ2-7; TCRdb designates TRBD2, a call that cannot be tested without DNA. The CDR3 is 16 residues long. Per the germline V gene, CDR1 is LNHDA and CDR2 is SQIVND (reference sequence). CDR3 sequence: CASSGGSGLNSYEQYF.

V and J are TRBV7-2 and TRBJ2-1; without DNA, the TCRdb call of TRBD1 cannot be checked. Germline V gene lookup returns CDR1 SGHTA and CDR2 FQGNSA. This CDR3 contains 17 residues. CDR3 protein: CASSYPPAASSYNEQFF.

The J gene is TRBJ2-1, the V gene TRBV7-9; the D gene TCRdb calls, TRBD1, cannot be checked with no DNA. The CDR3 has 15 amino acids. In germline, CDR1 is SEHNR, CDR2 FQNEAQ (reference sequence). The CDR3 loop reads CASSSEAQGSWEQFF.

The CDR3 protein is CASSSSNSLEQYF. V and J are TRBV5-1 and TRBJ2-7. Germline loops: CDR1 SGHRS, CDR2 YFSETQ. The CDR3 extends over 13 amino acids.

The V gene is TRBV15, the J gene TRBJ2-5; TCRdb outputs TRBD1, but without DNA this stays unchecked. This CDR3 spans 15 amino acids. Germline CDR1 reads LNHNV; CDR2 reads YYDKDF (reference sequence). This CDR3 is CATSRPGQELETQYF.